This TCR beta chain was identified during a study of radiotherapy plus CTLA-4 blockade in lung cancer. Study context: Among patients, more than 15% showed objective responses, and approximately 30% had disease control. General study results and limits: Blood TCR clones of tumor origin expanded after radiotherapy plus ipilimumab. Dynamics of early blood T cell clones, together with interferon-beta, were reportedly the best predictors of response.

A word on this clone: Its target is unknown.

Germline CDR1 is SGHNT and CDR2 is YYREEE (reference sequence). The CDR3 extends over 15 amino acids. V lost 4 bases, J lost 9 bases, and 9 bases stayed unmatched. Lung cancer patients with chemo-refractory metastatic non-small-cell disease were given focal radiation plus CTLA-4 blockade with ipilimumab. TCRdb's table, derived via immunoSEQ multiplex PCR, lists solely in-frame clones and lacks some. The sample contains under 65,000 clones, roughly 77% of which appear only once. This specimen consisted of peripheral blood, obtained from a patient treated with radiotherapy plus ipilimumab. V and J are TRBV5-4 and TRBJ2-1; 11 bases line up with TRBD2. The receptor comes from a human donor with non-small cell lung cancer who had a complete response to radiotherapy plus ipilimumab. CDR3 DNA: TGTGCCAGCAGCCGGGAGATAGCGGGAGGGAGTGAGCAGTTCTTC. Its protein product is CASSREIAGGSEQFF.